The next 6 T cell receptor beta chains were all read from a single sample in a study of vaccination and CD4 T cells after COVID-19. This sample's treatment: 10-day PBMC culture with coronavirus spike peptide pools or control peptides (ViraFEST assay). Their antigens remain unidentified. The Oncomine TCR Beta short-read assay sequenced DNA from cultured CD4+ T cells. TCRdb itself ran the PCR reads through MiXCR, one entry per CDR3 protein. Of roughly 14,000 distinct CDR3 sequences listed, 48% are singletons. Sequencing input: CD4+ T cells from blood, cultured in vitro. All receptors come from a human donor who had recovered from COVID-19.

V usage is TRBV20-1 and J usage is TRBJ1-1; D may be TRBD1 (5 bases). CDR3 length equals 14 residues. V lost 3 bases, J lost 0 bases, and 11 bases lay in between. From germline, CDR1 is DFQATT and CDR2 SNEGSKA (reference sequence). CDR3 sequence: CSASDSSMNTEAFF. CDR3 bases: TGCAGTGCTAGTGACAGCTCCATGAACACTGAAGCTTTCTTT.

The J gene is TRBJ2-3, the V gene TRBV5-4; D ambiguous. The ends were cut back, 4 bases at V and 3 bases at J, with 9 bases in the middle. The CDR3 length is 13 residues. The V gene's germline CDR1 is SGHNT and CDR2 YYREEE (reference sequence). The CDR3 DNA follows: TGTGCCAGCAGCCTCCCTTCGACAGATACGCAGTATTTT. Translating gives CASSLPSTDTQYF.

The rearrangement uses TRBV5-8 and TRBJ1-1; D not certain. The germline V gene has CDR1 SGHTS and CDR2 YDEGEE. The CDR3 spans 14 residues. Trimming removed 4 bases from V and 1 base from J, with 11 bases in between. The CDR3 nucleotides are TGTGCCAGCAGCCGATACCCCGCGAACACTGAAGCTTTCTTT. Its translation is CASSRYPANTEAFF.

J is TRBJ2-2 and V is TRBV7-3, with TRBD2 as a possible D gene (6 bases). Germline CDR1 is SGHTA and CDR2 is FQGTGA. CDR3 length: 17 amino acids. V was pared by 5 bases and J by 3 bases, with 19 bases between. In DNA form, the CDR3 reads TGTGCCAGCAGCCCCCTGGGACTCCAGCCCCACACCGGGGAGCTGTTTTTT. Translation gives CASSPLGLQPHTGELFF.

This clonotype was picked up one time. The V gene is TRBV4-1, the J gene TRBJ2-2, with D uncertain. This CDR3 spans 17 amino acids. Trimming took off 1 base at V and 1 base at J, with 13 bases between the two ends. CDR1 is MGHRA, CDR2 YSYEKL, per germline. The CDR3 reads CASSQVGRTKNTGELFF. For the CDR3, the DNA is TGCGCCAGCAGCCAAGTAGGACGCACGAAGAACACCGGGGAGCTGTTTTTT.

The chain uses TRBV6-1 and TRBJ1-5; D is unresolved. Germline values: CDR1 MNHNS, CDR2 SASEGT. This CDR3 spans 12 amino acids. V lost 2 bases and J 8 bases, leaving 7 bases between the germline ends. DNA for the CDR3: TGTGCCAGCAGTGAAAGCCCCGAGCCCCAGCATTTT. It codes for CASSESPEPQHF.